This TCR beta chain was retrieved from a study of response to subunit inactivated influenza vaccine. Points from the study as a whole: A suggestion made by the authors is that each seasonal influenza vaccination recruits few new T cells.

The germline V and J ends were trimmed by 1 base and 11 bases, with 8 bases remaining between them. Germline V gene lookup returns CDR1 LGHDT and CDR2 YNNKEL (reference sequence). This CDR3 region has 11 residues. This clonotype has only a few counts. Its specificity is not known. TCRdb re-called the RT-PCR reads through MiXCR, storing one row per CDR3 protein. The profile shows hundreds of thousands of distinct CDR3 sequences, 15% to 18% of them singletons. The source is a man between 45 and 60 years old who received an inactivated influenza vaccine. The gene calls are TRBV3-1 and TRBJ1-1; D ambiguous. This specimen consisted of PBMCs from blood, obtained less than 13 days after vaccination. For the CDR3, the DNA is TGTGCCAGCAGCCAAGGGGAAAAGGCTTTCTTT. It yields the protein CASSQGEKAFF.